This note documents a single T cell receptor beta chain sequence. What antigen it recognizes has not been identified. In total, approximately 610 healthy bone marrow donors made up the cohort. At the time of sampling, every cohort member was nominally healthy, though immune exposures that went unrecorded were likely present. The donor was CMV seronegative and belonged to the group of 380 or so seronegative cohort members. A peripheral blood sample was collected from each donor, and TCR beta sequencing was performed on peripheral blood mononuclear cells. The Qiagen DNeasy Blood Extraction Kit was used to extract genomic DNA from the blood cell samples. These data come from a study of cytomegalovirus exposure and HLA in healthy donors (dated by TCRdb to the late 2010s). The study in broad terms: In an earlier analysis of approximately 500 of the donors, 276 Gb of sequence data and 90 million to 120 million unique TCR beta sequences from about 190 million T cells were reported. A later genetic analysis used genome-wide SNP genotypes for about 60% of the roughly 700 donors, treating that subset as a discovery cohort. Because of strong linkage in the cohort, roughly five DR-DQ haplotypes were treated as single units for association and clustering. Class I and class II HLA loci were covered by the typing at four-digit resolution. The genetic ancestry cluster associated with self-reported Caucasian donors included 81% of the approximately 430 genotyped donors. The T cell repertoires of 670 or so subjects were profiled by immunosequencing and related to cytomegalovirus serostatus. Donor age, sex, ethnicity and CMV serostatus were compiled together with the repertoire data. The study aimed to test whether cataloging public T cell receptors could reveal signatures of past pathogen exposure. Among under 450 genotyped donors of the cohort, an average of about 240,000 unique TCR beta nucleotide sequences were sequenced per donor, 15% to 20% of them non-productive. High-throughput TCR immunosequencing, statistical association of individual TCRs with disease status, and machine learning were combined to predict cytomegalovirus infection status. Typing coverage varied by locus: about 629-630 donors for A, B, C, DRB1 and DQB1; around 560 for DQA1; over 600 for DPA1; 400 to 480 for DPB1. A later analysis re-analyzed previously published TCR beta repertoires from 660 or so donors and added high-resolution HLA genotyping to study TCR occurrence patterns. An earlier analysis of approximately 500 of the donors applied high-throughput TCR beta sequencing to assess whether each TCR beta V gene segment acted as functional or pseudogenic. In the later analysis, no new phenotypic data were used to find candidate immune exposures; instead, reliance was placed on TCR beta sequences and their occurrence across donors. Every discovery cohort repertoire had been produced on one sequencing platform. In addition to the first cohort of around 670 subjects, a separate validation cohort of some 120 different subjects was used. Approximately 310 gigabases of sequencing data and approximately 93 million unique TCR sequences were included in an early release covering about 600 HLA-typed donors.

The paper's findings and limits, for the study overall: In a later analysis, several top co-occurrence clusters were reported to appear linked to parvovirus B19, influenza, CMV and Epstein-Barr virus. Compared with equally common non-associated chains, HLA-associated TCR beta chains in a later analysis were more clonally expanded and had lower generation probabilities. A few of the identified cytomegalovirus-associated TCR beta chains were confirmed in vitro to be specific for cytomegalovirus antigens. The earlier analysis of about 600 of the donors excluded around 17 rarely observed V segments, including chromosome 9 orphons, because counts were too low. Assigning TCR associations to individual alleles was difficult when HLA alleles, especially DR and DQ, strongly co-occurred. A further reported finding was that TCR beta sequences accurately predicted the HLA-A and HLA-B alleles for most subjects in the first cohort. The classifier was reported to diagnose cytomegalovirus status with high specificity and sensitivity in both the original and validation cohorts. This cohort had only TCR beta chains sequenced, and the lack of alpha or paired-chain data limited which features could be detected. Sequencing depth was assumed to be roughly uniform across donors in the presence/absence analyses, though that assumption may not hold. According to a later analysis, TCR association rates differed among HLA loci, with DRB1 alleles showing the most associated TCRs and HLA-C alleles showing the fewest. The authors suggested that the approach could potentially be generalized to other disease states and immunological phenotypes. HLA typing was unavailable for some donors at each locus, so association tests used only the typed subset. In an earlier analysis of around 600 of the donors, most TCR beta V segments were observed in productive rearrangements about 90% or about 30% of the time, broadly matching IMGT annotations. Specific HLA alleles were associated with 15,000 to 20,000 TCR beta sequences at a false discovery rate of 0.05 in a later analysis. A later genetic analysis reported fewer N-insertions in productive TCRs among donors in an Asian-associated ancestry cluster than the approximately 700-donor mean. Immune exposure information for the cohort was limited to CMV serostatus. A cluster of highly shared sequence variants was judged likely to represent a technical artifact of the sequencing pipeline. The study listed 150 to 200 TCR beta chains as associated with cytomegalovirus. An association between a missense DCLRE1C variant and V-gene and J-gene trimming of TCR beta chains was found in a later genetic analysis and replicated in an independent cohort. In a later analysis, most CMV-associated TCR beta chains were found to appear HLA-restricted, with HLA associations seemingly driven largely by CMV exposure. Across donors, most TCR sequences were observed very rarely, whereas some public TCRs were present in many individuals. Linkage disequilibrium might explain the correlated functional status among segregating V segments, but an unknown experimental factor could not be ruled out.

The library relied on the immunoSEQ multiplex PCR assay. The multiplex PCR relied on a mix of 60 forward primers for TCR Vbeta segments and 13 reverse primers for TCR Jbeta segments. The CDR3 region of rearranged TCR beta genes was amplified from genomic DNA with a multiplex PCR assay. Amplified TCR beta libraries were sequenced as 87-base-pair reads on the Illumina HiSeq System. As for how the authors treated the data: Across the 640 or so repertoires, a later analysis counted 80 million or so unique TCR beta chains, 8.5 million to 12 million of which were shared by at least two donors. A nearest-neighbor algorithm error-corrected the raw reads and collapsed the reads into unique sequences, merging closely related sequences to remove PCR and sequencing errors. To assign V, D and J gene segments, CDR3 sequences were aligned to IMGT reference sequences. For a sequence to be retained, a match of at least six nucleotides to both a V gene segment and a J gene segment was required. Rearrangements were called productive when the CDR3 lacked stop codons and stayed in frame with V and J; all others were non-productive. Following IMGT convention, CDR3 was defined as the stretch from the second conserved V-encoded cysteine up to the conserved J-encoded phenylalanine. The earlier analysis of about 620 of the donors excluded sequences that lacked an unambiguous match to a single V gene segment. In an earlier analysis of several hundred of the donors, V segments were called functional above 56.7% productive rearrangements and were called segregating when the between-donor standard deviation exceeded 5%. To diagnose cytomegalovirus status from the catalog of TCR beta chain sequences, a statistical classification framework was built. A later analysis assigned V and J genes by comparing TCR nucleotide sequences with IMGT/GENE-DB human TR gene sequences. The TCRdist pipeline was used in a later analysis to assign CDR3 sequences and most-parsimonious VDJ recombination scenarios. A later analysis defined each TCR beta chain by its CDR3 amino acid sequence plus V-gene family, and excluded reads lacking a unique V-gene family. As a way to deal with suspected cross-contamination and a sequencing artifact, a later analysis dropped 450 to 600 nucleotide sequences that were highly shared and had low generation probability. A later analysis calculated a clonal expansion index for each public chain from normalized within-repertoire ranks of inferred template counts. In a later analysis, generation probabilities were computed using a VDJ recombination model fitted to out-of-frame rearrangements, and the results were checked against IGoR. Hypergeometric tests were used in a later analysis to score TCR-TCR, TCR-HLA and TCR-CMV co-occurrence, with a repertoire-size bias correction applied to the TCR pairs. False discovery rates were estimated in a later analysis by permuting HLA or CMV assignments 20 times. In a later analysis, co-occurring TCRs were grouped with DBSCAN, and TCRdist sequence similarity was added when clustering was performed within HLA-allele-positive subsets. For co-occurrence clustering, repertoires with fewer than 30,000 or more than 120,000 public chains were excluded, along with about five repertoires with anomalous nucleotide sharing. TCRdb limited this immuneACCESS table to in-frame rearrangements with V and J called. A share of clones is missing; checked studies link under half to unresolved V genes, and the rest is unexplained. That table is the source of V, J and clone size, and D and trimming were worked out from the DNA. The table for this sample shows about 91,000 clones. The top ten clonotypes cover 3% to 4% of the sample.

The clonotype was recovered from a woman younger than 45 in good health and CMV-seronegative. Material for sequencing was PBMCs.

The CDR3 is CASSLIHGSEQYF. The nucleotide sequence is given as TGTGCCAGCAGCCTAATTCACGGGTCCGAGCAGTACTTC. The rearrangement combines TRBV11-3 with TRBJ2-5; no D segment can be confidently identified. The DNA end is a closer match to TRBJ2-7, so the J assignment may be wrong. The CDR3 goes from the cysteine to the phenylalanine over 13 residues. The entry retains the CDR3 DNA only, 39 bases that are in frame from base 1. Looking up the germline V gene yields CDR1 SGHNT and CDR2 YENEEA.